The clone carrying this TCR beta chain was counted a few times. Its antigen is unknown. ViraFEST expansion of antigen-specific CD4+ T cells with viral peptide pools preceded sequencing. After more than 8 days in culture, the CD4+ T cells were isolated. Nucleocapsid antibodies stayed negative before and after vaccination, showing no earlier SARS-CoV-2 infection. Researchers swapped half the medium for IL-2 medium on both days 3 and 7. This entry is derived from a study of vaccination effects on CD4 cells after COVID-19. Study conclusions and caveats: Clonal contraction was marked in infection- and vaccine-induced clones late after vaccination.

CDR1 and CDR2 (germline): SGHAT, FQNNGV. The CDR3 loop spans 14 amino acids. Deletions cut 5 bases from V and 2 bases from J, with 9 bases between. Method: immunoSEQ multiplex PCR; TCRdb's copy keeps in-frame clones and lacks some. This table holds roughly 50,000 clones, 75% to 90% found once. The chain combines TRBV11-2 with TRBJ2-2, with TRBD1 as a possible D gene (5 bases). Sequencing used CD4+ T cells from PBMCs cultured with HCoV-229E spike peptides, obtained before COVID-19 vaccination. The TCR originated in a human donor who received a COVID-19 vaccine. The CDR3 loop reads CASSHTGNTGELFF. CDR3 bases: TGTGCCAGCAGCCACACAGGAAACACCGGGGAGCTGTTTTTT.